This T cell receptor (beta chain) was sequenced in a study of OX40 agonist ivuxolimab in advanced cancers. The wider study: Dose-escalation cases comprised hepatocellular carcinoma, melanoma, renal cell or head and neck cancer. Partial responses were recorded for three patients, including one with hepatocellular carcinoma and two with cutaneous melanoma. A mean age of approximately 58 years, range about 20 to 85, was recorded, and roughly 80% were male.

Method: immunoSEQ multiplex PCR; TCRdb's copy keeps in-frame clones and lacks some. The data contain approximately 61,000 clones, 70% to 90% of them singletons. Drawing of blood for sampling happened at baseline, at cycle 4 day 1, and at cycle 7 day 1. Germline values: CDR1 MNHNY, CDR2 SVGAGI (reference sequence). This CDR3 has 16 amino acids. Trimming shortened V by 0 bases and J by 6 bases, and 12 bases separated the two germline ends. This clonotype was obtained from an adult with an advanced solid tumor such as melanoma, head and neck, liver or kidney cancer. The V call is TRBV6-6, the J call TRBJ1-6, with unresolved D. The starting material was CD4+ or CD8+ T cells sorted from blood, obtained in a trial of the OX40 agonist ivuxolimab. This CDR3 is CASSYSIGRRNSPLHF. In DNA, the CDR3 is TGTGCCAGCAGTTACTCGATCGGACGGCGTAATTCACCCCTCCACTTT.